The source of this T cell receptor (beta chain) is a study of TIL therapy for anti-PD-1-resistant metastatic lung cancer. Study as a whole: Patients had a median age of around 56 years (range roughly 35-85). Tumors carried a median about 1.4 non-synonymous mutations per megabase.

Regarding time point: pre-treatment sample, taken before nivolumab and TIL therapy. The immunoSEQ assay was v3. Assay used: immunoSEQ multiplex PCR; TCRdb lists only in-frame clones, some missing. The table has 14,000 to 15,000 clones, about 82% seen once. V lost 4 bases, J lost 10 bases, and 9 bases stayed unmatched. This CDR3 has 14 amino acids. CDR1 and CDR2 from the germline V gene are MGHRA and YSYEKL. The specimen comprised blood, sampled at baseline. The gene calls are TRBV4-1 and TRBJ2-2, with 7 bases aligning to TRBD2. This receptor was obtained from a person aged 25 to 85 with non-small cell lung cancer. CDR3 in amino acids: CASSPRGGSEELFF. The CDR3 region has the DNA TGCGCCAGCAGCCCTCGGGGAGGGTCGGAGGAGCTGTTTTTT.